The clone carrying this T cell receptor (beta chain) was recorded only once. The target antigen is unknown. This record belongs to a study of cytomegalovirus exposure and HLA in healthy donors. General study points: Rarity characterized most TCR sequences, yet some public TCRs appeared in many donors. Per a prior analysis, the majority of TCR beta V segments were productive roughly 87% or roughly 30% of the time. By a later analysis, the bulk of CMV-associated TCR beta chains appeared HLA-restricted.

Trimming took 4 bases from V and 6 from J, leaving 19 bases between them. CDR3 length: 16 amino acids. Germline-derived CDR1 and CDR2 are SGHRS and YFSETQ. PCR was performed using 60 Vbeta and 13 Jbeta primers. Using immunoSEQ multiplex PCR, the repertoire was profiled, and TCRdb retains in-frame clones only, with some absent. The sample consists of 150,000 to 200,000 clones, around three quarters of them appearing once. Sequenced material: PBMCs. The receptor comes from a man aged 35-49 years in good health and CMV-seronegative. The genes are TRBV5-1 and TRBJ2-2; a weak D match, TRBD2 (5 bases). This CDR3 reads CASSPEASRGPGELFF. CDR3 sequence (DNA): TGCGCCAGCAGCCCCGAGGCCTCCCGAGGGCCCGGGGAGCTGTTTTTT.